Each of the 19 T cell receptor beta chains below was sequenced from the same sample in a study of shared clonotypes between healthy human individuals. Only in-frame clones appear in the TCRdb table, and some are missing; sequencing was by immunoSEQ multiplex PCR. The sample yields about 770,000 clones, just under 75% seen once. The source material was memory CD4+ T cells sorted from blood. Noted subset: CD45RA-negative fraction. The receptor set was obtained from a woman younger than 45 in good health.

This chain joins TRBV18 and TRBJ2-5; D unresolved. The CDR3 has 13 amino acids. Trimming shortened V by 6 bases and J by 7 bases, and 15 bases separated the two germline ends. From germline, CDR1 is KGHSH and CDR2 LQKENI. The CDR3 region is CASSGPSEWTQYF. The DNA of the CDR3 is TGTGCCAGCTCGGGCCCCTCGGAGTGGACCCAGTACTTC.

The chain couples TRBV6-6 to TRBJ1-2; perhaps TRBD1 as D (5 bases). Germline assignment: CDR1 MNHNY and CDR2 SVGAGI (reference sequence). V shed 9 bases and J shed 3 bases, with 17 bases lying between them. This CDR3 is 14 amino acids long. The DNA of the CDR3 is TGTGCCAGTCTTGCCCCGGGACGGGACTATGGCTACACCTTC. This translates into CASLAPGRDYGYTF.

In this sample, this clone turned up once. This chain joins TRBV10-1 and TRBJ2-2, with D possibly TRBD2 on 6 matching bases. The ends were cut back, 9 bases at V and 0 bases at J, with 20 bases in the middle. CDR3 length: 17 amino acids. CDR1 and CDR2 from the germline V gene are WNHNN and SYGVQD (reference sequence). The CDR3 DNA reads TGCGCCAGAAGGGACTGCCCGGGGAATACGAACACCGGGGAGCTGTTTTTT. It specifies CARRDCPGNTNTGELFF.

The V and J genes are TRBV28 and TRBJ1-4; 7 nucleotides agree with TRBD1. Trimming cost V 5 bases and J 7 bases; bases outside gene matches: 4. The CDR3 runs 13 residues. The germline CDR1 and CDR2 sequences are MDHEN and SYDVKM. The CDR3 sequence is CASSDRVFEKLFF. The DNA for the CDR3 is TGTGCCAGCAGTGACAGGGTCTTTGAAAAACTGTTTTTT.

The chain couples TRBV29-1 to TRBJ1-6; the match to TRBD1 covers 12 bases. The CDR3 extends over 13 amino acids. The V gene end was trimmed by 6 bases and the J gene end by 10 bases; junction bases not matched to a gene: 4. CDR1 SQVTM and CDR2 ANQGSEA come from the germline V gene. The CDR3 sequence: CSVGQGAQSPLHF. DNA of the CDR3: TGCAGCGTGGGACAGGGGGCTCAATCACCCCTCCACTTT.

This clone was seen just once. V and J are TRBV7-8 and TRBJ1-5; D unclear. Germline CDR1 is SGHVS and CDR2 is FQNEAQ. Trimming removed 2 bases from V and 4 bases from J, with 9 bases in between. The CDR3 loop spans 14 amino acids. The CDR3 sequence: CASSLRRVNQPQHF. In DNA form, the CDR3 reads TGTGCCAGCAGCTTAAGGAGGGTTAATCAGCCCCAGCATTTT. Full variable domain (missing parts from reference TRBV7-8 and TRBJ1-5): GAGVSQSPRYKVAKRGQDVALRCDPISGHVSLFWYQQALGQGPEFLTYFQNEAQLDKSGLPSDRFFAERPEGSVSTLKIQRTQQEDSAVYLCASSLRRVNQPQHFGDGTRLSIL.

The chain employs TRBV25-1 and TRBJ2-1; D possibly corresponds to TRBD2 (6 bases). There are 15 residues in the CDR3. Germline CDR1 MGHDK, CDR2 SYGVNS. Trimming shortened V by 4 bases and J by 4 bases, and 14 bases separated the two germline ends. The CDR3 here is CASSALGGSYNEQFF. The CDR3 DNA reads TGTGCCAGCAGTGCATTAGGAGGGTCGTACAATGAGCAGTTCTTC.

V and J are TRBV5-1 and TRBJ2-7; 9 bases match TRBD2. Trimming at V came to 0 bases and at J to 3 bases, leaving 4 bases not matched to a gene. Germline lookup yields CDR1 SGHRS and CDR2 YFSETQ. This CDR3 is 15 amino acids long. CDR3 bases: TGCGCCAGCAGCTTGGGGGCTAGCGGGAACTACGAGCAGTACTTC. Its protein is CASSLGASGNYEQYF.

The J gene is TRBJ2-3, the V gene TRBV11-2; no clear D gene. The CDR3 spans 14 residues. CDR1 is SGHAT, CDR2 FQNNGV, per germline. V lost 0 bases and J 2 bases, leaving 6 bases between the germline ends. CDR3 sequence (DNA): TGTGCCAGCAGCTTAGATTTTTCCACAGATACGCAGTATTTT. Amino acids: CASSLDFSTDTQYF.

This chain joins TRBV7-9 and TRBJ1-3; perhaps TRBD1 as D (6 bases). CDR3 length equals 15 residues. The germline V gene has CDR1 SEHNR and CDR2 FQNEAQ (reference sequence). V lost 5 bases, J lost 2 bases, and 13 bases lay in between. For the CDR3, the DNA is TGTGCCAGCAGCCCGGACAGAGGAGCTGGAAACACCATATATTTT. This translates into CASSPDRGAGNTIYF.

This clone was observed once. The chain uses TRBV11-2 and TRBJ2-3; 9 nucleotides agree with TRBD2. With 5 bases clipped from V and 1 base from J, the junction kept 7 bases outside the gene matches. CDR1 and CDR2 from the germline V gene are SGHAT and FQNNGV. The CDR3 covers 16 residues. CDR3 sequence reads: CASSPTSGSGTDTQYF. CDR3 DNA: TGTGCCAGCAGCCCAACTAGCGGGTCCGGCACAGATACGCAGTATTTT. Complete variable domain (other parts from reference TRBV11-2 and TRBJ2-3): EAGVAQSPRYKIIEKRQSVAFWCNPISGHATLYWYQQILGQGPKLLIQFQNNGVVDDSQLPKDRFSAERLKGVDSTLKIQPAKLEDSAVYLCASSPTSGSGTDTQYFGPGTRLTVL.

The rearrangement joins TRBV19 to TRBJ1-5, with D possibly TRBD1 on 5 matching bases. The CDR3 spans 15 residues. V lost 8 bases and J 3 bases, leaving 17 bases between the germline ends. Germline V gene lookup returns CDR1 LNHDA and CDR2 SQIVND (reference sequence). The DNA of the CDR3 is TGTGCCAGTGCCCCAAGGGACGGCCCCAATCAGCCCCAGCATTTT. Translated: CASAPRDGPNQPQHF.

This chain connects TRBV5-8 to TRBJ2-7; no clear D. V lost 2 bases and J 5 bases, leaving 8 bases between the germline ends. The CDR3 has 12 amino acids. CDR1 and CDR2 from the germline V gene are SGHTS and YDEGEE. The CDR3 here is CASSLASHEQYF. The CDR3 nucleotides read TGTGCCAGCAGCTTAGCGAGCCACGAGCAGTACTTC.

On this clone itself: Other DNA sequences in the sample encode the same CDR3. The V call is TRBV5-1, the J call TRBJ2-4, with 12 bases that match TRBD2. V lost 3 bases to trimming and J lost 1 base; unmatched junction nucleotides: 14. The CDR3 has 20 amino acids. Germline CDR1 is SGHRS and CDR2 is YFSETQ. The CDR3 region has the DNA TGCGCCAGCAGCTCCTGGGGGACTAGCGGGTACGGCGGGGCCAAAAACATTCAGTACTTC. Amino acid sequence: CASSSWGTSGYGGAKNIQYF.

Concerning this clone itself: This sample also contains other DNA sequences that code for the same CDR3. V usage is TRBV5-1 and J usage is TRBJ2-7; no definite D call. Per the germline V gene, CDR1 is SGHRS and CDR2 is YFSETQ. The CDR3 has 14 residues. V shed 0 bases and J shed 1 base, with 8 bases lying between them. CDR3 protein: CASSLALDSYEQYF. CDR3 DNA: TGCGCCAGCAGCTTGGCCTTAGATTCCTACGAGCAGTACTTC. The full variable domain, completed using reference TRBV5-1 and TRBJ2-7, is KAGVTQTPRYLIKTRGQQVTLSCSPISGHRSVSWYQQTPGQGLQFLFEYFSETQRNKGNFPGRFSGRQFSNSRSEMNVSTLELGDSALYLCASSLALDSYEQYFGPGTRLTVT.

The table lists this clone with many counts. At the DNA level, this CDR3 is encoded by other sequences in the same sample as well. The chain carries TRBV28 and TRBJ2-7; TRBD2 agrees at 8 bases. This CDR3 contains 15 residues. Germline values: CDR1 MDHEN, CDR2 SYDVKM. The junction had 7 bases not matched to a gene; V was cut back by 4 bases and J by 2 bases. The CDR3 DNA follows: TGTGCCAGCAGTTCCCTCGCGGGGGGTACCTACGAGCAGTACTTC. Translated: CASSSLAGGTYEQYF.

For the CDR3, the DNA is TGTGCCAGTAGTATTATCGGCATCGGGGAAGAGACCCAGTACTTC. It yields the protein CASSIIGIGEETQYF. The chain recombines TRBV19 with TRBJ2-5; D is perhaps TRBD2 (5 bases). There are 15 residues in the CDR3. Germline V gene sequence: CDR1 LNHDA, CDR2 SQIVND (reference sequence). The V and J ends lost 3 bases and 3 bases respectively, with 14 bases between them. Complete variable domain (other parts from reference TRBV19 and TRBJ2-5): DGGITQSPKYLFRKEGQNVTLSCEQNLNHDAMYWYRQDPGQGLRLIYYSQIVNDFQKGDIAEGYSVSREKKESFPLTVTSAQKNPTAFYLCASSIIGIGEETQYFGPGTRLLVL.

This sequence joins TRBV7-2 and TRBJ2-1, with 10 bases aligning to TRBD1. CDR3 length: 15 amino acids. CDR1 SGHTA and CDR2 FQGNSA come from the germline V gene. V was pared by 5 bases and J by 4 bases, with 5 bases of the junction left unmatched. DNA for the CDR3: TGTGCCAGCAGCCAGGACAGGGGGACTTACAATGAGCAGTTCTTC. Residues: CASSQDRGTYNEQFF.

This chain joins TRBV5-1 and TRBJ2-5; D not resolved. V lost 5 bases to trimming and J lost 5 bases, with 13 bases between them. CDR3 length: 13 residues. Germline CDR1 reads SGHRS; CDR2 reads YFSETQ. Written as DNA, the CDR3 is TGCGCCAGCAGTACAAACATCGGGGAGACCCAGTACTTC. Its protein is CASSTNIGETQYF. The full variable domain, in which reference TRBV5-1 and TRBJ2-5 provide the parts outside the CDR3, is KAGVTQTPRYLIKTRGQQVTLSCSPISGHRSVSWYQQTPGQGLQFLFEYFSETQRNKGNFPGRFSGRQFSNSRSEMNVSTLELGDSALYLCASSTNIGETQYFGPGTRLLVL.